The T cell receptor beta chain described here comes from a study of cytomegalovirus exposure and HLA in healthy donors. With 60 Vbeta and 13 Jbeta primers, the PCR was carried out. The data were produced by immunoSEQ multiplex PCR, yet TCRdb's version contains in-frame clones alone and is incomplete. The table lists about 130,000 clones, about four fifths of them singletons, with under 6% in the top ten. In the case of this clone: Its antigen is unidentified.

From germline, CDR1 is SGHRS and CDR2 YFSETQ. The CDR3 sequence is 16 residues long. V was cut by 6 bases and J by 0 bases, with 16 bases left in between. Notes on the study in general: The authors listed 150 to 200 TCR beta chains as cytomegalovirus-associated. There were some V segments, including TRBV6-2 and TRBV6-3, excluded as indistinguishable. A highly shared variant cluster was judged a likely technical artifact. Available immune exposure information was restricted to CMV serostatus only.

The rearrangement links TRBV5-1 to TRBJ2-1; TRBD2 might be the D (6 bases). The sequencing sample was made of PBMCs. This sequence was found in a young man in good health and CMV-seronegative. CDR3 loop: CASTAGPTPSYNEQFF. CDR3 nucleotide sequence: TGCGCCAGCACAGCGGGCCCAACCCCCTCCTACAATGAGCAGTTCTTC.